This T cell receptor (beta chain) came from a study of T cell changes during pregnancy in multiple sclerosis. Assay used: immunoSEQ multiplex PCR; TCRdb lists only in-frame clones, some missing. The sample holds tens of thousands of clones, around 94% seen once. The length of the CDR3 is 14 residues. Germline values: CDR1 SGHNT, CDR2 YYREEE (reference sequence). Trimming pared 0 bases from V and 8 bases from J, leaving 12 bases between. The sequence derives from a female donor with multiple sclerosis, enrolled in a pregnancy study. Sequenced material: CD4+ T cells from peripheral blood mononuclear cells, taken in the second trimester of pregnancy. The chain uses TRBV5-4 and TRBJ2-1; TRBD1 is a possible D gene (5 bases). In DNA, the CDR3 is TGTGCCAGCAGCTTGGGGGGCGAGACAGATGAGCAGTTCTTC. As protein: CASSLGGETDEQFF.